This entry concerns a single T cell receptor (beta chain). These data belong to a study of blood T cell repertoires in COVID-19. The overall study: Samples taken during acute and convalescent COVID-19 were collected in the United States, Italy and Spain.

As handled by the study authors: Quantification of nucleated cells was approximated via reference gene primer amplification. TCRdb's table, derived via immunoSEQ multiplex PCR, lists solely in-frame clones and lacks some. V and J calls and clone size are copied from that table; D and trimming were computed from the DNA. The repertoire has approximately 250,000 clones, around 83% of them found once; the top ten carry around 2.4%. The ends lost 2 bases at V and 1 base at J; junction bases unmatched: 7. Germline V gene sequence: CDR1 GTSNPN, CDR2 SVGIG (reference sequence). CDR3 length: 15 residues. The gene calls are TRBV30 and TRBJ2-7; 8 nucleotides line up with TRBD2. The sequencing sample was made of peripheral blood. The sequence came from a man aged 35 to 55 who had recovered from COVID-19. The CDR3 loop reads CAWSSPSGLSYEQYF. As DNA, the CDR3 is TGTGCCTGGAGTAGTCCTAGCGGGCTGTCCTACGAGCAGTACTTC.